The clone carrying this T cell receptor beta chain was recorded a few times. This sample stems from a study of blood T cells in healthy people across ages. The second PCR ran 7 to 11 cycles with a sample-barcoded 5' primer and J-beta primers. TCRdb itself ran the 5' RACE reads through MiXCR, one entry per CDR3 protein. Counted here are 750,000 to 950,000 distinct CDR3 sequences, roughly 25% occurring once; the ten biggest clones make up 3%. The same sample was also studied in work on T cells of mothers and their children.

Sequenced sample: blood. The sequence was obtained from a boy between 10 and 17 years old in good health.

The CDR3 sequence: CASSSPSWDNEQFF. In DNA, the CDR3 is TGTGCCAGCAGCTCTCCCTCTTGGGACAATGAGCAGTTCTTC. The chain links TRBV28 to TRBJ2-5, with D unclear. The end of the DNA is better explained by TRBJ2-1, so the J call may be wrong. From germline, CDR1 is MDHEN and CDR2 SYDVKM. This CDR3 region has 14 residues.